Listed below are T cell receptor beta chains from one sample, sequenced in a study of blood T cell repertoires in COVID-19. The protocol was immunoSEQ multiplex PCR, while the TCRdb copy is restricted to in-frame clones and leaves out a portion. Among 40,000 to 45,000 clones, roughly nine tenths were seen once, and the ten largest hold 9.2%. Sequenced: peripheral blood. Receptors originate from a man in his forties or fifties with active COVID-19. Each CDR3 is given with its conserved first and last residue. A D gene is named only where the DNA matches it firmly. Not all rows give a size; the values are once, few, many and, for expanded clones, a class.

J	V	size	D	CDR3	DNA
TRBJ2-3	TRBV27	NA	TRBD1	CASSPQGQRDTQYF	TGTGCCAGCAGTCCCCAGGGACAGAGAGATACGCAGTATTTT
TRBJ2-1	TRBV28	NA	NA	CASSGQGGRNEQFF	TGTGCCAGCAGTGGGCAGGGAGGTCGCAATGAGCAGTTCTTC
TRBJ1-4	TRBV3-1/TRBV3-2	NA	TRBD1	CASSQGPGTGDEKLFF	TGTGCCAGCAGCCAAGGACCCGGGACAGGGGACGAAAAACTGTTTTTT
TRBJ2-3	TRBV6-5	once	TRBD1	CAGRDSGTDTQYF	TGTGCCGGTAGGGACAGCGGCACAGATACGCAGTATTTT
TRBJ2-3	TRBV27	NA	NA	CASSTWLGAGTDTQYF	TGTGCCAGCAGTACGTGGTTGGGCGCAGGCACAGATACGCAGTATTTT
TRBJ1-1	TRBV5-1	NA	NA	CASSVGQANTEAFF	TGCGCCAGCAGCGTGGGTCAGGCGAACACTGAAGCTTTCTTT
TRBJ1-6	TRBV19	NA	TRBD1	CASSPGQQNSPLHF	TGTGCCAGTAGCCCGGGACAGCAGAATTCACCCCTCCACTTT
TRBJ2-1	TRBV7-6	NA	TRBD2	CASSLGGGVYNEQFF	TGTGCCAGCAGCTTAGGGGGAGGGGTCTACAATGAGCAGTTCTTC
TRBJ2-3	TRBV5-1	NA	TRBD1	CASSSGQLIGTDTQYF	TGCGCCAGCAGCTCGGGACAGCTGATAGGCACAGATACGCAGTATTTT
TRBJ2-5	TRBV7-9	NA	NA	CGTGQETQYF	TGTGGAACGGGGCAAGAGACCCAGTACTTC
TRBJ2-7	TRBV6-1	NA	NA	CASSDVRGLAHEQYF	TGTGCCAGCAGTGATGTCCGGGGTCTTGCACACGAGCAGTACTTC
TRBJ2-7	TRBV9	NA	TRBD2	CASSVGAGVGEQYF	TGTGCCAGCAGCGTAGGTGCGGGAGTAGGCGAGCAGTACTTC
TRBJ2-5	TRBV19	NA	NA	CASNQGRQETQYF	TGTGCCAGTAATCAGGGGCGCCAAGAGACCCAGTACTTC
TRBJ2-3	TRBV6-1	NA	NA	CASSEARDTQYF	TGTGCCAGCAGTGAAGCCCGTGATACGCAGTATTTT
TRBJ2-6	TRBV28	NA	NA	CASSPTGSGANVLTF	TGTGCCAGCAGCCCAACAGGGTCTGGGGCCAACGTCCTGACTTTC
TRBJ2-3	TRBV12-3/TRBV12-4	NA	TRBD2	CASSLGGDTQYF	TGTGCCAGCAGTTTGGGGGGGGATACGCAGTATTTT
TRBJ2-3	TRBV6-5	once	NA	CASSRSTDTQYF	TGTGCCAGCAGTCGTAGCACAGATACGCAGTATTTT
TRBJ2-2	TRBV9	NA	TRBD2	CASSVTRSGSGGELFF	TGTGCCAGCAGCGTGACCCGTAGCGGGAGCGGCGGGGAGCTGTTTTTT
TRBJ2-7	TRBV7-2	NA	TRBD1	CASSQYRGPNEQYF	TGTGCCAGCAGCCAATACAGGGGGCCGAACGAGCAGTACTTC
TRBJ2-2	TRBV4-1	NA	TRBD1	CASGQGQGAPGELFF	TGCGCCAGCGGTCAAGGACAGGGGGCCCCCGGGGAGCTGTTTTTT
TRBJ1-6	TRBV28	NA	NA	CASSLTGLGYNSPLHF	TGTGCCAGCAGTCTTACAGGCCTTGGCTATAATTCACCCCTCCACTTT
TRBJ2-1	TRBV5-8	NA	TRBD2	CASTLRGGRAVEQFF	TGTGCCAGCACCCTTCGCGGAGGGAGGGCCGTAGAGCAGTTCTTC
TRBJ1-5	TRBV15	few	NA	CATGENQPQHF	TGTGCCACCGGGGAGAATCAGCCCCAGCATTTT
TRBJ1-2	TRBV7-8	once	NA	CASSDDSRGGRGGYTF	TGTGCCAGCAGCGACGACTCACGGGGAGGAAGGGGTGGCTACACCTTC
TRBJ1-4	TRBV7-6	NA	NA	CASSLAGVANEKLFF	TGTGCCAGCAGCTTAGCGGGAGTAGCTAATGAAAAACTGTTTTTT
TRBJ2-2	TRBV9	NA	TRBD2	CASGGGVTGELFF	TGTGCCAGCGGGGGAGGGGTCACCGGGGAGCTGTTTTTT
TRBJ1-6	TRBV21-1	NA	NA	CASSKATELFYNSPLHF	TGTGCCAGCAGCAAAGCGACAGAGCTTTTCTATAATTCACCCCTCCACTTT
TRBJ2-1	TRBV27	once	NA	CASSLTGESSYNEQFF	TGTGCCAGCAGTCTGACTGGAGAAAGCTCCTACAATGAGCAGTTCTTC
TRBJ2-7	TRBV11-2	NA	TRBD2	CASSLDGTSGLYEQYF	TGTGCCAGCAGCTTAGACGGGACTAGCGGCCTCTACGAGCAGTACTTC
TRBJ2-3	TRBV6-5	NA	TRBD2	CASRLAGGLTDTQYF	TGTGCCAGCAGACTAGCGGGAGGGCTCACAGATACGCAGTATTTT
TRBJ1-5	TRBV28	NA	NA	CASRRVSQPQHF	TGTGCCAGTCGACGGGTTTCCCAGCCCCAGCATTTT
TRBJ2-7	TRBV19	NA	TRBD1	CASSPYAIATGTEQYF	TGTGCCAGTAGTCCTTACGCCATCGCGACAGGGACCGAGCAGTACTTC
TRBJ1-2	TRBV2	once	NA	CASSPRGPSYGYTF	TGTGCCAGCAGCCCAAGAGGGCCTTCCTATGGCTACACCTTC
TRBJ2-3	TRBV3-1/TRBV3-2	NA	TRBD2	CASSQEELAGEGVRTDTQYF	TGTGCCAGCAGCCAAGAAGAGCTAGCGGGAGAGGGGGTTCGGACAGATACGCAGTATTTT